One sample yielded the 25 T cell receptor beta chains listed below, sequenced in a study of shared clonotypes between healthy human individuals. The protocol was immunoSEQ multiplex PCR, while the TCRdb copy is restricted to in-frame clones and leaves out a portion. The data contain 980,000 or so clones, approximately 76% of them seen just once; the ten biggest clones take up roughly 1.5%. Sequenced material: memory CD4+ T cells sorted from blood. The subset is: CD45RA-negative fraction. The receptor source for this set is a young man in good health.

This clone was seen ten or more times. The rearrangement uses TRBV5-1 and TRBJ1-1; TRBD1 is a possible D gene (6 bases). There are 13 residues in the CDR3. The germline V and J ends were trimmed by 4 bases and 8 bases, with 15 bases remaining between them. Germline V gives CDR1 SGHRS, CDR2 YFSETQ. CDR3: CASSREQGGEAFF. The CDR3 DNA is TGCGCCAGCAGCCGAGAACAGGGTGGGGAAGCTTTCTTT.

V is TRBV7-8 and J is TRBJ2-2; no firm D call. The CDR3 runs 14 residues. Trimming removed 3 bases from V and 2 bases from J, with 7 bases in between. Per the germline V gene, CDR1 is SGHVS and CDR2 is FQNEAQ. CDR3 coding DNA: TGTGCCAGCAGCTTCACGGTTAACACCGGGGAGCTGTTTTTT. Encoded protein: CASSFTVNTGELFF. Drawing the rest from reference TRBV7-8 and TRBJ2-2, the complete variable domain is GAGVSQSPRYKVAKRGQDVALRCDPISGHVSLFWYQQALGQGPEFLTYFQNEAQLDKSGLPSDRFFAERPEGSVSTLKIQRTQQEDSAVYLCASSFTVNTGELFFGEGSRLTVL.

The chain has TRBV4-1 and TRBJ2-5, with a possible D match to TRBD2 (5 bases). Germline assignment: CDR1 MGHRA and CDR2 YSYEKL. Trimming took 0 bases from V and 7 from J, leaving 15 bases between them. The length of the CDR3 is 15 residues. CDR3 coding DNA: TGCGCCAGCAGCCAAGAACGGTATGGCGGAGGGACCCAGTACTTC. As protein: CASSQERYGGGTQYF.

The V and J genes are TRBV7-2 and TRBJ1-2, with 9 bases that match TRBD1. V lost 0 bases to trimming and J lost 2 bases; unmatched junction nucleotides: 4. In germline, CDR1 is SGHTA, CDR2 FQGNSA. This CDR3 has 16 residues. For the CDR3, the DNA is TGTGCCAGCAGCTTAGCGCGGGGACAGGGAAACTATGGCTACACCTTC. Its protein product is CASSLARGQGNYGYTF.

The gene calls are TRBV5-1 and TRBJ1-6, with D perhaps TRBD1 (5 bases). Per the germline V gene, CDR1 is SGHRS and CDR2 is YFSETQ. V dropped 2 bases and J dropped 8 bases, with 14 bases sitting between them. CDR3 length: 15 residues. CDR3 coding DNA: TGCGCCAGCAGCTTATGGGGACCTAGAGATTCACCCCTCCACTTT. Protein: CASSLWGPRDSPLHF.

The V and J genes are TRBV11-2 and TRBJ2-3; D not resolved. There are 15 residues in the CDR3. CDR1 and CDR2 from the germline V gene are SGHAT and FQNNGV. V lost 2 bases, J lost 2 bases, and 11 bases lay in between. Here the CDR3 DNA reads TGTGCCAGCAGCTTAAGTGGCCAGATCACAGATACGCAGTATTTT. It encodes CASSLSGQITDTQYF.

The chain combines TRBV6-5 with TRBJ1-3; a weak D match, TRBD1 (6 bases). In germline, CDR1 is MNHEY, CDR2 SVGAGI. The ends were cut back, 10 bases at V and 2 bases at J, with 15 bases in the middle. This CDR3 has 14 amino acids. The CDR3 loop is CATREGGTGNTIYF. In DNA, the CDR3 is TGTGCCACCCGAGAGGGGGGGACTGGAAACACCATATATTTT.

The chain recombines TRBV6-1 with TRBJ2-7; the D is unclear. Germline values: CDR1 MNHNS, CDR2 SASEGT. There are 12 residues in the CDR3. V was shortened by 4 bases and J by 2 bases, with 6 bases between the two germline ends. This CDR3 reads CASSGETYEQYF. CDR3 DNA: TGTGCCAGCAGTGGAGAGACCTACGAGCAGTACTTC.

V gene TRBV2 combines with J gene TRBJ2-3; maybe TRBD1 (6 bases). Trimming stripped 7 bases from V and 2 bases from J, with 13 bases between. Germline assignment: CDR1 SNHLY and CDR2 FYNNEI. The CDR3 has 14 amino acids. The CDR3 region is CASKSDSHTDTQYF. As DNA, the CDR3 is TGTGCCAGCAAATCGGACAGCCACACAGATACGCAGTATTTT. Filled out from reference TRBV2 and TRBJ2-3, the complete variable domain reads EPEVTQTPSHQVTQMGQEVILRCVPISNHLYFYWYRQILGQKVEFLVSFYNNEISEKSEIFDDQFSVERPDGSNFTLKIRSTKLEDSAMYFCASKSDSHTDTQYFGPGTRLTVL.

A note on this clone: Other DNA variants within this sample encode the same CDR3. The chain has TRBV5-6 and TRBJ2-7; 8 positions agree with TRBD1. Per the germline V gene, CDR1 is SGHDT and CDR2 is YYEEEE. The length of the CDR3 is 14 residues. V lost 4 bases to trimming and J lost 3 bases; unmatched junction nucleotides: 6. The CDR3 here is CASSLGQGNYEQYF. Here the CDR3 DNA reads TGTGCCAGCAGCCTCGGACAGGGTAACTACGAGCAGTACTTC.

V usage is TRBV28 and J usage is TRBJ1-5; TRBD1 might be the D (5 bases). Trimming removed 5 bases at V and 5 bases at J, with 7 bases between. The CDR3 extends over 12 amino acids. The germline gives CDR1 MDHEN, CDR2 SYDVKM. This CDR3 reads CASSGGYQPQHF. The CDR3 nucleotides are TGTGCCAGCAGTGGGGGATATCAGCCCCAGCATTTT.

This clone was counted a few times. Sequence at one end of the junction differs from germline and may be a read error. The chain joins TRBV18 to TRBJ2-7; 12 nucleotides align to TRBD1. The CDR3 loop spans 15 amino acids. Germline V gene data show CDR1 as KGHSH and CDR2 as LQKENI. This CDR3 is CASSPPGISGTGGHF. The CDR3 nucleotides are TGTGCCAGCTCACCACCAGGCATTTCGGGGACAGGGGGCCACTTC.

CDR3 in amino acids: CASSHSGLTGELFF. CDR3 nucleotide sequence: TGCGCCAGCAGCCACTCAGGTCTAACCGGGGAGCTGTTTTTT. The chain has TRBV4-3 and TRBJ2-2; D is unresolved. The CDR3 length is 14 residues. V was cut by 3 bases and J by 5 bases, with 10 bases left in between. Germline CDR1 LGHNA, CDR2 YSLEER.

J is TRBJ2-7 and V is TRBV7-2; 11 bases agree with TRBD2. The CDR3 totals 17 residues. Germline assignment: CDR1 SGHTA and CDR2 FQGNSA. Trimming removed 5 bases from V and 6 bases from J; junction bases left unmatched: 15. The DNA for the CDR3 is TGTGCCAGCAGCCAAACCGGAATTAGCGGGAGGGTTGGCGAGCAGTACTTC. It is translated as CASSQTGISGRVGEQYF.

This clone was recorded only once. The chain recombines TRBV7-6 with TRBJ2-3; D tentatively reads TRBD1 or TRBD2 (5 bases each). Germline lookup yields CDR1 SGHVS and CDR2 FNYEAQ. The CDR3 length is 12 residues. Between the trimmed V and J ends, which lost 6 bases and 6 bases, there was a span of 10 bases. This chain's CDR3 is CASRAGSDTQYF. Written as DNA, the CDR3 is TGTGCCAGCAGGGCAGGGAGTGATACGCAGTATTTT.

Only a few counts were recorded for this clone. CDR3 DNA: TGTGCCAGCAGCCCAACGGGCGGGGGCACAGATACGCAGTATTTT. Its translation is CASSPTGGGTDTQYF. V gene TRBV11-1 combines with J gene TRBJ2-3; TRBD2 might be the D (6 bases). CDR1 is SGHAT, CDR2 FQDESV, per germline (reference sequence). V shed 5 bases and J shed 1 base, with 13 bases lying between them. CDR3 size: 15 residues. The whole variable domain, filled in from reference TRBV11-1 and TRBJ2-3, reads EAEVAQSPRYKITEKSQAVAFWCDPISGHATLYWYRQILGQGPELLVQFQDESVVDDSQLPKDRFSAERLKGVDSTLKIQPAELGDSAMYLCASSPTGGGTDTQYFGPGTRLTVL.

There are many counts of this clone. Other nucleotide sequences from this sample produce the same CDR3. The chain employs TRBV5-1 and TRBJ1-1, with TRBD1 identical over 7 bases. This CDR3 region has 14 residues. Germline CDR1 reads SGHRS; CDR2 reads YFSETQ. V shed 0 bases, J shed 4 bases, and the junction held 3 bases outside the gene matches. In nucleotides, the CDR3 is TGCGCCAGCAGCTTGGCCTCAGGGGGCACTGAAGCTTTCTTT. Its translation: CASSLASGGTEAFF. Combining the CDR3 with reference TRBV5-1 and TRBJ1-1 gives the whole variable domain KAGVTQTPRYLIKTRGQQVTLSCSPISGHRSVSWYQQTPGQGLQFLFEYFSETQRNKGNFPGRFSGRQFSNSRSEMNVSTLELGDSALYLCASSLASGGTEAFFGQGTRLTVV.

The chain carries TRBV5-1 and TRBJ1-6; no clear D. The CDR3 totals 14 residues. Germline values: CDR1 SGHRS, CDR2 YFSETQ. The ends were cut back, 0 bases at V and 7 bases at J, with 8 bases in the middle. The CDR3 sequence: CASSLDGLNSPLHF. The CDR3 nucleotides read TGCGCCAGCAGCTTGGACGGCTTGAATTCACCCCTCCACTTT.

The V gene is TRBV4-1, the J gene TRBJ1-5; perhaps TRBD1 as D (5 bases). This CDR3 is 14 amino acids long. The V end was cut by 0 bases, the J end by 5 bases, with 8 bases between. Germline-derived CDR1 and CDR2 are MGHRA and YSYEKL. CDR3 residues: CASSQEGGDQPQHF. The CDR3 nucleotides read TGCGCCAGCAGCCAAGAGGGAGGGGATCAGCCCCAGCATTTT.

This rearrangement joins TRBV4-3 to TRBJ2-3, with no clear D. In germline, CDR1 is LGHNA, CDR2 YSLEER. The V end was cut by 4 bases, the J end by 6 bases, with 14 bases between. The CDR3 length is 14 residues. CDR3 sequence (DNA): TGCGCCAGCAGCCGAGTAGGCCTCGCGGATACGCAGTATTTT. It yields the protein CASSRVGLADTQYF.

The chain carries TRBV7-2 and TRBJ2-5, with a weak D call TRBD1 (6 bases). The V gene lost 5 bases and the J gene lost 5 bases, with 18 bases spanning the gap. Germline loops: CDR1 SGHTA, CDR2 FQGNSA. The CDR3 is 15 amino acids. CDR3 loop: CASSLRGKPSETQYF. The CDR3, as DNA: TGTGCCAGCAGCCTTAGGGGGAAGCCGTCGGAGACCCAGTACTTC.

V usage is TRBV25-1 and J usage is TRBJ2-2, with 7 bases lining up with TRBD2. V trimming: 4 bases; J trimming: 5 bases; junction bases outside the gene matches: 7. Germline lookup yields CDR1 MGHDK and CDR2 SYGVNS. This CDR3 is 15 amino acids long. In DNA form, the CDR3 reads TGTGCCAGCAGTGTGGGGGGAGGGTTGACCGGGGAGCTGTTTTTT. Encoded protein: CASSVGGGLTGELFF.

The V call is TRBV27, the J call TRBJ1-5, with 7 bases identical to TRBD1. V gave up 5 bases and J gave up 3 bases; unmatched junction bases: 7. CDR1 MNHEY and CDR2 SMNVEV come from the germline V gene (reference sequence). The CDR3 totals 15 residues. CDR3 nucleotides: TGTGCCAGCAGTCCGGGGACAGCCCTCAATCAGCCCCAGCATTTT. Protein sequence: CASSPGTALNQPQHF.

The J gene is TRBJ2-3, the V gene TRBV5-1, with D tentatively TRBD1 (6 bases). The CDR3 runs 14 residues. Trimming took 2 bases from V and 6 from J, leaving 13 bases between them. Germline V gene data show CDR1 as SGHRS and CDR2 as YFSETQ. The CDR3 sequence is CASSFGTTRDTQYF. Written as DNA, the CDR3 is TGCGCCAGCAGCTTCGGGACAACCCGGGATACGCAGTATTTT.

There are a few counts of this clone. The rearrangement links TRBV5-1 to TRBJ1-6, with D perhaps TRBD1 (5 bases). The CDR3 length is 16 residues. The germline V gene has CDR1 SGHRS and CDR2 YFSETQ. Between the trimmed V and J ends, which lost 5 bases and 3 bases, there was a span of 15 bases. CDR3 protein: CASSEGALNYNSPLHF. The CDR3 nucleotides are TGCGCCAGCAGTGAAGGGGCCCTAAACTATAATTCACCCCTCCACTTT.